Each of the 11 T cell receptor beta chains below was sequenced from the same sample in a study of identical twins. MiXCR was run by TCRdb on the 5' RACE reads, yielding one entry per CDR3 protein. The repertoire includes 450,000 to 650,000 distinct CDR3 sequences, more than 9% of them detected once, and around 3.2% sits in the top ten. In addition, the sample was reused for a study of yellow fever vaccine responses in identical twins.

The sample taken for sequencing was PBMCs. The receptors come from a woman between 18 and 29 years old in good health.

This clonotype was seen repeatedly, ten times or more. The chain is built from TRBV20-1 and TRBJ2-3; tentatively, D is TRBD1 (6 bases). The CDR3 totals 14 residues. Germline loops: CDR1 DFQATT, CDR2 SNEGSKA (reference sequence). V dropped 6 bases and J dropped 6 bases, with 19 bases sitting between them. The CDR3 DNA reads as TGCAGTGCACCGCGACAGGCGTCTTCGGATACGCAGTATTTT. Amino acids: CSAPRQASSDTQYF.

The chain is built from TRBV12-3 or TRBV12-4 and TRBJ2-3; the D gene is possibly TRBD1 (5 bases). The CDR3 extends over 18 amino acids. The CDR3 DNA follows: TGTACCTTCTGTTTAACCAGACCAGGGCACGGGTCCCCAGATACGCAGTATTTT. This sequence encodes CTFCLTRPGHGSPDTQYF.

V and J are TRBV6-5 and TRBJ2-7; perhaps TRBD2 as D (5 bases). This CDR3 is built from 15 residues. Germline CDR1 and CDR2: MNHEY and SVGAGI. Trimming took off 0 bases at V and 0 bases at J, with 9 bases between the two ends. For the CDR3, the DNA is TGTGCCAGCAGTTACTCGCGGGCAGGCTCCTACGAGCAGTACTTC. This translates into CASSYSRAGSYEQYF.

The rearrangement links TRBV5-1 to TRBJ2-2; D may be TRBD1 (5 bases). The CDR3 runs to 18 residues. V was pared by 0 bases and J by 0 bases, with 15 bases between. CDR1 is SGHRS, CDR2 YFSETQ, per germline. The CDR3 sequence: CASSLDKGHPANTGELFF. CDR3 DNA: TGCGCCAGCAGCTTGGATAAGGGGCATCCCGCGAACACCGGGGAGCTGTTTTTT.

The rearrangement joins TRBV20-1 to TRBJ1-1; D is undetermined. The V gene's germline CDR1 is DFQATT and CDR2 SNEGSKA (reference sequence). Trimming took off 3 bases at V and 4 bases at J, with 12 bases between the two ends. The CDR3 loop spans 13 amino acids. This CDR3 reads CSASETSLTEAFF. For the CDR3, the DNA is TGCAGTGCTAGTGAGACAAGTCTCACTGAAGCTTTCTTT.

The table lists this clonotype with many counts. The chain joins TRBV10-3 to TRBJ1-2; no definite D call. Germline CDR1 ENHRY, CDR2 SYGVKD. V lost 0 bases to trimming and J lost 2 bases, with 13 bases between them. The CDR3 sequence is 16 residues long. The CDR3 nucleotides are TGTGCCATCAGTGAGTCAAGTTCCCTAAGGAACTATGGCTACACCTTC. It encodes CAISESSSLRNYGYTF.

This rearrangement joins TRBV7-2 to TRBJ2-4; D unresolved. Germline V gives CDR1 SGHTA, CDR2 FQGNSA. This CDR3 is built from 12 residues. With 3 bases removed from V and 7 bases from J, the gap between germline ends came to 7 bases. The CDR3: CASSFGGNIQYF. The CDR3 DNA reads as TGTGCCAGCAGCTTTGGTGGGAACATTCAGTACTTC.

The chain employs TRBV29-1 and TRBJ2-1; TRBD2 aligns across 9 bases. Germline CDR1 SQVTM, CDR2 ANQGSEA. With V trimmed by 7 bases and J by 5 bases, 18 bases remained unmatched. The CDR3 sequence is 17 residues long. The CDR3 spells CSAAGTWGGRADNEQFF. The CDR3, as DNA: TGCAGCGCCGCCGGTACTTGGGGCGGGAGGGCCGACAATGAGCAGTTCTTC.

This clonotype was detected many times. The germline gene is not matched at one end of the junction; a read error may be the cause. J is TRBJ2-7 and V is TRBV7-3; 12 positions agree with TRBD2. The CDR3 is 15 amino acids. Per germline, CDR1 SGHTA and CDR2 FQGTGA. CDR3 DNA sequence: TGCGCCAGCAGCTTACTAGCGGGAGGCTCCTACGAGCAGTACTTC. It is translated as CASSLLAGGSYEQYF. The variable domain in full, completed from reference TRBV7-3 and TRBJ2-7, reads GAGVSQTPSNKVTEKGKYVELRCDPISGHTALYWYRQSLGQGPEFLIYFQGTGAADDSGLPNDRFFAVRPEGSVSTLKIQRTERGDSAVYLCASSLLAGGSYEQYFGPGTRLTVT.

This clonotype showed up just a few times. This chain links TRBV5-4 with TRBJ2-1; 7 bases fit TRBD2. This CDR3 comprises 13 residues. CDR1 is SGHNT and CDR2 is YYREEE in the germline V gene (reference sequence). The ends lost 0 bases at V and 8 bases at J; junction bases unmatched: 2. The CDR3 reads CASSLGTSHEQFF. In DNA form, the CDR3 reads TGTGCCAGCAGCTTGGGGACTAGTCATGAGCAGTTCTTC.

The J gene is TRBJ2-2, the V gene TRBV10-3; D call uncertain. Germline-derived CDR1 and CDR2 are ENHRY and SYGVKD. The V end was cut by 0 bases, the J end by 5 bases, with 4 bases between. CDR3 length: 13 amino acids. CDR3 DNA: TGTGCCATCAGTGAGTCGGGGACCGGGGAGCTGTTTTTT. Its translation is CAISESGTGELFF.